The 13 T cell receptor beta chains below all came from one sample that was sequenced in a study of cytomegalovirus exposure and HLA in healthy donors (dated by TCRdb to about 2017). The library was prepared using the immunoSEQ multiplex PCR assay. TCRdb carries this immuneACCESS record with in-frame sequences only. Its versions omit some clonotypes, under half of them owing to an unresolved V gene in the studies checked, with the rest unexplained. Recorded for this sample are around 130,000 clones; about nine tenths of them occurred a single time. The top ten clonotypes cover about 3.7% of the sample. The sequenced sample consisted of PBMCs. The source of these receptors is a man aged 25 to 40 in good health and CMV-seronegative.

The V and J genes are TRBV7-3 and TRBJ2-7; D might be TRBD1 (7 bases). V lost 5 bases to trimming and J lost 4 bases, with 12 bases between them. This CDR3 spans 13 amino acids. In germline, CDR1 is SGHTA, CDR2 FQGTGA. The CDR3 bases are TGTGCCAGCAGCGCGGGACAGCCATACGAGCAGTACTTC. Protein sequence: CASSAGQPYEQYF.

V is TRBV5-1 and J is TRBJ2-7; TRBD2 matches at 8 bases. This CDR3 spans 15 amino acids. V lost 4 bases, J lost 2 bases, and 8 bases stayed unmatched. Germline assignment: CDR1 SGHRS and CDR2 YFSETQ. The CDR3 reads CASSPFERGTYEQYF. The CDR3 DNA reads as TGCGCCAGCAGCCCCTTTGAGCGGGGGACCTACGAGCAGTACTTC. Full variable domain (remainder filled in from reference TRBV5-1 and TRBJ2-7): KAGVTQTPRYLIKTRGQQVTLSCSPISGHRSVSWYQQTPGQGLQFLFEYFSETQRNKGNFPGRFSGRQFSNSRSEMNVSTLELGDSALYLCASSPFERGTYEQYFGPGTRLTVT.

The chain uses TRBV11-2 and TRBJ2-7, with a weak D call TRBD2 (6 bases). CDR1 is SGHAT, CDR2 FQNNGV, per germline. The V gene lost 10 bases and the J gene lost 2 bases, with 18 bases spanning the gap. CDR3 size: 14 residues. The CDR3 bases are TGTGCCACCTCGAGTGGGACTCTAGCCTACGAGCAGTACTTC. It encodes CATSSGTLAYEQYF.

The rearrangement links TRBV18 to TRBJ1-1; 10 bases line up with TRBD1. Germline CDR1 is KGHSH and CDR2 is LQKENI. The CDR3 has 14 residues. V was clipped by 4 bases and J by 5 bases; unmatched bases: 4. CDR3: CASSLGQGRTEAFF. The CDR3 nucleotides read TGTGCCAGCTCACTGGGACAGGGGAGAACTGAAGCTTTCTTT.

In DNA, the CDR3 is TGTGCCAGCAGCATTCAGGGACTTTTAGACACCGGGGAGCTGTTTTTT. Amino acids: CASSIQGLLDTGELFF. The gene calls are TRBV7-8 and TRBJ2-2; TRBD2 might be the D (6 bases). From germline, CDR1 is SGHVS and CDR2 FQNEAQ. The CDR3 runs to 16 residues. The germline V and J ends were trimmed by 5 bases and 3 bases, with 16 bases remaining between them.

This clone was counted only a few times. The genes are TRBV19 and TRBJ1-2; D not resolved. CDR1 LNHDA and CDR2 SQIVND come from the germline V gene (reference sequence). CDR3 length equals 15 residues. Trimming removed 7 bases from V and 8 bases from J, with 23 bases in between. CDR3 DNA: TGTGCCAGTACCCGAGACGGGAGCCTTATGGGCGGCTACACCTTC. Translated, it gives CASTRDGSLMGGYTF.

This clone was observed a single time. The chain uses TRBV6-6 and TRBJ1-5; 7 bases are shared with TRBD1. The CDR3 loop spans 15 amino acids. Germline V gene lookup returns CDR1 MNHNY and CDR2 SVGAGI (reference sequence). V lost 6 bases and J lost 2; bases outside the gene matches: 7. CDR3 bases: TGTGCCAGCAGCTTACTTACAGGGGGCAATCAGCCCCAGCATTTT. It yields the protein CASSLLTGGNQPQHF.

The chain uses TRBV27 and TRBJ1-6; tentative D call: TRBD1 (5 bases). Looked up from germline, CDR1 is MNHEY and CDR2 is SMNVEV (reference sequence). With 8 bases removed from V and 10 bases from J, the gap between germline ends came to 12 bases. The length of the CDR3 is 12 residues. CDR3: CASRGGFSPLHF. CDR3 DNA: TGTGCCAGCCGGGGGGGGTTCTCACCCCTCCACTTT.

J is TRBJ2-1 and V is TRBV5-1; TRBD2 matches at 9 bases. Germline CDR1 reads SGHRS; CDR2 reads YFSETQ. Trimming at V came to 4 bases and at J to 8 bases, leaving 4 bases not matched to a gene. CDR3 size: 13 residues. The CDR3 loop reads CASSPSGEDEQFF. CDR3 nucleotides: TGCGCCAGCAGCCCTAGCGGGGAGGATGAGCAGTTCTTC.

In this sample, this clone turned up once. The V call is TRBV9, the J call TRBJ1-1; D ambiguous. Looked up from germline, CDR1 is SGDLS and CDR2 is YYNGEE. V lost 0 bases and J 0 bases, leaving 6 bases between the germline ends. The CDR3 totals 14 residues. As DNA, the CDR3 is TGTGCCAGCAGCGTAGGGGCCTTGAACACTGAAGCTTTCTTT. It specifies CASSVGALNTEAFF.

This clone was seen only once. V is TRBV10-3 and J is TRBJ2-5; 7 nucleotides align to TRBD2. The CDR3 totals 15 residues. The germline gives CDR1 ENHRY, CDR2 SYGVKD. Germline trimming cut 6 bases from V and 0 bases from J; bases unmatched to any gene: 7. This chain's CDR3 is CAISDPLAYQETQYF. The CDR3 DNA reads as TGTGCCATCAGCGATCCACTAGCGTACCAAGAGACCCAGTACTTC.

V usage is TRBV6-1 and J usage is TRBJ2-7, with 8 bases aligning to TRBD1. Trimming at V came to 7 bases and at J to 3 bases, leaving 8 bases not matched to a gene. Germline lookup yields CDR1 MNHNS and CDR2 SASEGT. This CDR3 has 14 amino acids. CDR3 bases: TGTGCCAGCACGTTACAGGGGGAGGTCTACGAGCAGTACTTC. It codes for CASTLQGEVYEQYF.

The J gene is TRBJ2-2, the V gene TRBV29-1; 8 bases are a match to TRBD2. V dropped 4 bases and J dropped 0; count of bases not matched to a gene: 10. CDR1 and CDR2 from the germline V gene are SQVTM and ANQGSEA. The CDR3 sequence is 17 residues long. For the CDR3, the DNA is TGCAGCGTTGGGCTAGCGGGCGACCCTTCGAACACCGGGGAGCTGTTTTTT. Residues: CSVGLAGDPSNTGELFF.